The subject of this entry is one T cell receptor (beta chain). Its antigen remains unidentified. Method: immunoSEQ multiplex PCR; TCRdb's copy keeps in-frame clones and lacks some. The sample comprises roughly 16,000 clones, 60% to 85% of which are singletons, and approximately 20% rests with the top ten. This specimen comes from a study of vaccination effects on CD4 cells after COVID-19. Using viral peptide pools, the ViraFEST assay grew out antigen-specific CD4+ T cells prior to sequencing. CD4+ T cell isolation took place after 10 days of culture. Participants each got two BNT162b2 or mRNA-1273 vaccine doses. All vaccine recipients tested negative for nucleocapsid antibodies and had never contracted SARS-CoV-2 infection. They grew over 1.5 million PBMC in each well, adding around 10 IU/ml IL-2 and 8 to 10 ug/ml peptides. This CDR3 spans 15 amino acids. V shed 4 bases, J shed 2 bases, and the junction held 10 bases outside the gene matches. Germline CDR1 reads GTSNPN; CDR2 reads SVGIG (reference sequence).

The chain joins TRBV30 to TRBJ2-7; TRBD1 agrees at 8 bases. The sample consisted of CD4+ T cells from PBMCs cultured with HCoV-NL63 spike peptides, taken after COVID-19 vaccination. The sequence came from a human donor who received a COVID-19 vaccine. Here the CDR3 reads CAWNPPGGWTYEQYF. DNA of the CDR3: TGTGCCTGGAACCCTCCAGGGGGCTGGACCTACGAGCAGTACTTC.